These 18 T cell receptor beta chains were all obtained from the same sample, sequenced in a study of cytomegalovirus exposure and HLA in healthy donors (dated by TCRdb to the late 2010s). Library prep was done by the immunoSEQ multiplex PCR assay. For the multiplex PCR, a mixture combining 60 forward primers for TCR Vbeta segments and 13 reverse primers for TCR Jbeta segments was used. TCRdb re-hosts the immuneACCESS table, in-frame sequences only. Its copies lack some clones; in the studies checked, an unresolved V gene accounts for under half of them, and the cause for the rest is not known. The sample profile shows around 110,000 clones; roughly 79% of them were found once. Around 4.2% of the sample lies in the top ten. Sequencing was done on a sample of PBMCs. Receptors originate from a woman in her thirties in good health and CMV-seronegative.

CDR3 bases: TGTGCCAGCTCACCACGGGACAGGGGCCACGAGCAGTACTTC. This gives the protein CASSPRDRGHEQYF. The gene calls are TRBV18 and TRBJ2-5, with TRBD1 matching 10 bases. Judging by the DNA end, TRBJ2-7 fits better; the J call may be wrong. The CDR3 has 14 amino acids. Germline assignment: CDR1 KGHSH and CDR2 LQKENI.

CDR3 sequence: CASTLTSGSSYEQYF. CDR3 nucleotide sequence: TGTGCCAGTACTCTGACTAGCGGGTCCTCCTACGAGCAGTACTTC. The chain combines TRBV19 with TRBJ2-7; 10 bases are shared with TRBD2. This CDR3 has 15 amino acids. Trimming cost V 7 bases and J 0 bases; bases outside gene matches: 6. From germline, CDR1 is LNHDA and CDR2 SQIVND (reference sequence).

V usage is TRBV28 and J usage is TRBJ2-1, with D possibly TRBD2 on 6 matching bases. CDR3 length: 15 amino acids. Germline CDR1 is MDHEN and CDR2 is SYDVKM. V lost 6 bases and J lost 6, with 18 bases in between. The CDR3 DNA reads TGTGCCAGCAGCTCTAGCGTACGAGGAGGCAATGAGCAGTTCTTC. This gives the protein CASSSSVRGGNEQFF.

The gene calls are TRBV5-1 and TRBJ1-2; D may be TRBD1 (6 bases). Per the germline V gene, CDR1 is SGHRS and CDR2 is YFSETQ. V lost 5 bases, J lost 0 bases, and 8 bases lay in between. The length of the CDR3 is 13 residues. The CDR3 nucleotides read TGCGCCAGCAGTGAGGGGGCTAACTATGGCTACACCTTC. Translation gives CASSEGANYGYTF.

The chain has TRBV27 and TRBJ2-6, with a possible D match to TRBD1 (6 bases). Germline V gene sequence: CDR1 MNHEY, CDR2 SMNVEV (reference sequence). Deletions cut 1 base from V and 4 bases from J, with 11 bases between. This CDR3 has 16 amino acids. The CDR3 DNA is TGTGCCAGCAGTTTATTAGGGGGTGGAGGGGCCAACGTCCTGACTTTC. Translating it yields CASSLLGGGGANVLTF.

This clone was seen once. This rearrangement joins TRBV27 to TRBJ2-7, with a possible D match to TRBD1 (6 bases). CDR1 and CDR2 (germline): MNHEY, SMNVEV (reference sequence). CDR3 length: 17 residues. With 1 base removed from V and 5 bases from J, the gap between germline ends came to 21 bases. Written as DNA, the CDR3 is TGTGCCAGCAGTTTATACCCAACAGGGATCATCAGCGACGAGCAGTACTTC. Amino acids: CASSLYPTGIISDEQYF.

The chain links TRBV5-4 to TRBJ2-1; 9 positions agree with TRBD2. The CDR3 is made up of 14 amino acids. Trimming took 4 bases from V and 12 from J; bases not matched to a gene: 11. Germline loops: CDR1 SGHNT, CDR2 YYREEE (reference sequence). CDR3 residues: CASSPWVAGAGQFF. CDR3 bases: TGTGCCAGCAGCCCCTGGGTAGCGGGAGCGGGGCAGTTCTTC.

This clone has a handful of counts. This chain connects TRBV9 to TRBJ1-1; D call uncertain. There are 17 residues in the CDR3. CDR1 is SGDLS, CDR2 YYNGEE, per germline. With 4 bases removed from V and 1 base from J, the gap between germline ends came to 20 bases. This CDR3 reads CASSPSPRPRQNTEAFF. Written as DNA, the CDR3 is TGTGCCAGCAGCCCTTCCCCCCGACCGCGGCAGAACACTGAAGCTTTCTTT.

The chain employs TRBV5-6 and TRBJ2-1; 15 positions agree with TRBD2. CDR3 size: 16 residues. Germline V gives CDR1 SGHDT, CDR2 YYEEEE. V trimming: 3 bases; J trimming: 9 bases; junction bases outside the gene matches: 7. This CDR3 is CASSWGLAGGIGEQFF. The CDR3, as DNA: TGTGCCAGCAGCTGGGGACTAGCGGGAGGAATAGGTGAGCAGTTCTTC.

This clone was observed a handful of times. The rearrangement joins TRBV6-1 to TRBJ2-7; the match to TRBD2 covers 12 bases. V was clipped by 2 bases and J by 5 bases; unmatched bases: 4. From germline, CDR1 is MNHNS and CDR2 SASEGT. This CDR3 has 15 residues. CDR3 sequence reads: CASSELAGGPDEQYF. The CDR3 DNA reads TGTGCCAGCAGTGAACTAGCGGGAGGGCCCGACGAGCAGTACTTC.

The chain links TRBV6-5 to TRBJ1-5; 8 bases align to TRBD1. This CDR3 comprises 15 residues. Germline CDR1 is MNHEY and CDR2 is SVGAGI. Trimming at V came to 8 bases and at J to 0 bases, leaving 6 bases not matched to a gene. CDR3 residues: CASRLQGDSNQPQHF. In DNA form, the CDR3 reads TGTGCCAGCCGTCTACAGGGGGATAGCAATCAGCCCCAGCATTTT.

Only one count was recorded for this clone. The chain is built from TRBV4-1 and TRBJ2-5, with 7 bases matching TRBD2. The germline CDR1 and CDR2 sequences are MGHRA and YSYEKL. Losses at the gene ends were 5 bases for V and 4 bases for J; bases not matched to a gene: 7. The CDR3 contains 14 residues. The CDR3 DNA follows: TGCGCCAGCAGCGCTTGGGGGGGGAGAGAGACCCAGTACTTC. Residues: CASSAWGGRETQYF.

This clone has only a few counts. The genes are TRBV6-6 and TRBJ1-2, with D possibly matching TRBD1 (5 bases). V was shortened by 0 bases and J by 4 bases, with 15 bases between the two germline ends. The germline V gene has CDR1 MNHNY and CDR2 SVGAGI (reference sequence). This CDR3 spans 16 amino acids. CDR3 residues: CASSYSSGGRGYGYTF. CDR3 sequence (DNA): TGTGCCAGCAGTTACTCGAGCGGGGGTCGGGGCTATGGCTACACCTTC.

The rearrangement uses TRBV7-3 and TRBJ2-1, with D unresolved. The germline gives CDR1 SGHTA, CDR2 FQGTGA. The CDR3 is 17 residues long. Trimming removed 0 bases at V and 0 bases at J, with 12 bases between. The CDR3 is CASSLTRGGGSYNEQFF. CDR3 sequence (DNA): TGTGCCAGCAGCTTAACACGCGGCGGCGGCTCCTACAATGAGCAGTTCTTC.

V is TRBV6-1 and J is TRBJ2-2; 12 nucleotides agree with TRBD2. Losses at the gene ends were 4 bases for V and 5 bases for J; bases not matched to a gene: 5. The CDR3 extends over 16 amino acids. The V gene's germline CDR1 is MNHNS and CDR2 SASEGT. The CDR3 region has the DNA TGTGCCAGCAGTGCCTTGACTAGCGGGAGAACCGGGGAGCTGTTTTTT. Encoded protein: CASSALTSGRTGELFF.

The CDR3 sequence: CASTPGLGLFF. The CDR3 DNA follows: TGCGCCAGCACCCCAGGGTTAGGGCTGTTCTTC. J is TRBJ2-1 and V is TRBV10-1, with D possibly being TRBD1 (5 bases). Germline V lookup: CDR1 WNHNN, CDR2 SYGVQD (reference sequence). CDR3 length: 11 amino acids. V was pared by 7 bases and J by 15 bases, with 16 bases between.

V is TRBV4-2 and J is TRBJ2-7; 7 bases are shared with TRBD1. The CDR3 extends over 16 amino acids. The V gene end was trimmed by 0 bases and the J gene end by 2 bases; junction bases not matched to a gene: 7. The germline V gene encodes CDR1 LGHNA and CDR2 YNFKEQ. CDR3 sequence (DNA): TGTGCCAGCAGCCAAGAAAGACAGGGACAAACCTACGAGCAGTACTTC. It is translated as CASSQERQGQTYEQYF.

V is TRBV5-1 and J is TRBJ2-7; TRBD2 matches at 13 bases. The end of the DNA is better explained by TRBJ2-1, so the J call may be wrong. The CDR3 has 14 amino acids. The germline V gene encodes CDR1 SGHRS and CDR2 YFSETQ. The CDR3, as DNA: TGCGCCAGCAGCCGGACTAGCGGGAGAAATGAGCAGTTCTTC. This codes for CASSRTSGRNEQFF.